This T cell receptor beta chain appears in the sequencing data of a study of tumor and adjacent non-tumor tissue in lung cancer. The template was RNA from unsorted bulk tissue. Study-wide results and limits: Compared with tumor, normal lung showed significantly lower TCR diversity. Higher tumor TCR diversity was associated with shorter survival.

A word on this clonotype: Its antigen remains unidentified. One end of the junction does not line up with germline, which may come from a read error.

CDR1 is DFQATT, CDR2 SNEGSKA, per germline (reference sequence). The CDR3 has 16 amino acids. A modified ARM-PCR protocol with three rounds of nested PCR amplified TCRbeta. Each CDR3 protein gets one entry after TCRdb re-called the multiplex PCR reads with MiXCR. The sample includes fewer than 85,000 distinct CDR3 sequences, around 75% of them seen just once. The clonotype comes from a woman in her forties or fifties with non-small cell lung cancer. The sample comprised lung tumor tissue. This rearrangement joins TRBV20-1 to TRBJ2-7; D call uncertain. CDR3 DNA: TGCAGTGCTTCCGAATCGAGAGCCGATAATTCCTATGAGCAGTACTTC. It codes for CSASESRADNSYEQYF.